A single sample gave rise to the 19 T cell receptor beta chains below, sequenced in a study of blood T cell repertoires in COVID-19. Method: immunoSEQ multiplex PCR; TCRdb's copy keeps in-frame clones and lacks some. The sample has roughly 200,000 clones, less than 85% seen once. The material sequenced was PBMCs or T cells enriched from blood (not recorded which). The receptors originated from a man in his forties who had recovered from COVID-19.

This clone appeared a few times. The chain is built from TRBV28 and TRBJ2-7; D gene ambiguous. Per the germline V gene, CDR1 is MDHEN and CDR2 is SYDVKM. CDR3 length: 12 amino acids. V gave up 3 bases and J gave up 3 bases, with 6 bases separating them. In nucleotides, the CDR3 is TGTGCCAGCAGTTTGGGCAGCTACGAGCAGTACTTC. As protein: CASSLGSYEQYF.

J is TRBJ2-4 and V is TRBV28, with D unresolved. CDR1 is MDHEN, CDR2 SYDVKM, per germline. CDR3 length: 15 amino acids. With 6 bases removed from V and 0 bases from J, the gap between germline ends came to 12 bases. CDR3 sequence: CASSPRDLAKNIQYF. Here the CDR3 DNA reads TGTGCCAGCAGCCCCCGAGACTTAGCCAAAAACATTCAGTACTTC.

The J gene is TRBJ2-3, the V gene TRBV6-2 or TRBV6-3, with 7 bases fitting TRBD2. This CDR3 is built from 17 residues. Germline lookup yields CDR1 MNHEY and CDR2 SVGEGT. J gave up 1 base and V 2 bases, and 9 bases lay outside the gene matches. The CDR3 loop reads CASSYRSLAAGTDTQYF. The CDR3 DNA sequence: TGTGCCAGCAGTTACCGATCGCTAGCGGCGGGCACAGATACGCAGTATTTT.

In regard to this clone: A much larger clone sits a single nucleotide away, making a read error possible. The same CDR3 is also encoded by other DNA sequences in this sample. V and J are TRBV6-2 or TRBV6-3 and TRBJ2-6; a weak D match, TRBD1 (5 bases). Germline V gene sequence: CDR1 MNHEY, CDR2 SVGEGT. This CDR3 has 15 amino acids. Trimming took 6 bases from V and 1 from J, leaving 10 bases between them. CDR3 loop: CASSLTGSGANVLTF. Written as DNA, the CDR3 is TGTGCCAGCAGCCTAACAGGATCTGGGGCCAACGTCCTGACTTTC.

In this sample, this clone turned up once. This sequence joins TRBV7-2 and TRBJ2-2; TRBD1 aligns across 7 bases. Germline CDR1 reads SGHTA; CDR2 reads FQGNSA. The CDR3 is 15 amino acids. The V gene end was trimmed by 5 bases and the J gene end by 7 bases; junction bases not matched to a gene: 10. The CDR3 DNA follows: TGTGCCAGCAGCCCTCAAGGGGGCTGGGGCGGGGAGCTGTTTTTT. Amino acid sequence: CASSPQGGWGGELFF. Full variable domain (missing parts from reference TRBV7-2 and TRBJ2-2): GAGVSQSPSNKVTEKGKDVELRCDPISGHTALYWYRQSLGQGLEFLIYFQGNSAPDKSGLPSDRFSAERTGGSVSTLTIQRTQQEDSAVYLCASSPQGGWGGELFFGEGSRLTVL.

This rearrangement joins TRBV6-5 to TRBJ2-3; D not certain. Germline loops: CDR1 MNHEY, CDR2 SVGAGI. This CDR3 is built from 14 residues. V lost 2 bases and J 4 bases, leaving 10 bases between the germline ends. This chain's CDR3 is CASSYALNSDTQYF. CDR3 nucleotides: TGTGCCAGCAGTTACGCACTTAACTCAGATACGCAGTATTTT.

This chain connects TRBV28 to TRBJ2-1; maybe TRBD1 (5 bases). V was trimmed by 1 base and J by 7 bases, leaving 11 bases between them. CDR1 is MDHEN and CDR2 is SYDVKM in the germline V gene. CDR3 size: 14 residues. The CDR3 loop reads CASSLLGPTNEQFF. For the CDR3, the DNA is TGTGCCAGCAGTTTATTGGGGCCAACGAATGAGCAGTTCTTC.

The rearrangement links TRBV28 to TRBJ1-1, with 8 bases matching TRBD1. The CDR3 is 12 residues long. Germline loops: CDR1 MDHEN, CDR2 SYDVKM. V dropped 8 bases and J dropped 8; count of bases not matched to a gene: 7. The CDR3 DNA is TGTGCCAGCTGGACAGGGAAGGAGGAAGCTTTCTTT. Its translation is CASWTGKEEAFF.

V is TRBV5-5 and J is TRBJ2-4, with D possibly TRBD1 on 6 matching bases. There are 17 residues in the CDR3. Trimming cost V 0 bases and J 2 bases, with 15 bases left between them. Germline CDR1 SGHKS, CDR2 YYEKEE (reference sequence). The CDR3 reads CASSLVGQGLTKNIQYF. The CDR3 bases are TGTGCCAGCAGCTTGGTCGGTCAGGGGTTGACCAAAAACATTCAGTACTTC.

The chain joins TRBV5-1 to TRBJ1-6, with TRBD1 matching 8 bases. Germline lookup yields CDR1 SGHRS and CDR2 YFSETQ. Unmatched junction bases numbered 7, after V lost 2 bases and J lost 12 bases. The CDR3 totals 14 residues. CDR3 bases: TGCGCCAGCAGCTTAGGGACAGGCCTTCTACCCCTCCACTTT. It yields the protein CASSLGTGLLPLHF.

The chain joins TRBV30 to TRBJ1-1, with D unresolved. Per germline, CDR1 GTSNPN and CDR2 SVGIG (reference sequence). Trimming shortened V by 0 bases and J by 3 bases, and 8 bases separated the two germline ends. This CDR3 is 13 amino acids long. The CDR3: CAWSVGRDTEAFF. CDR3 in DNA: TGTGCCTGGAGTGTGGGGAGGGACACTGAAGCTTTCTTT.

The chain uses TRBV2 and TRBJ1-6; D is undetermined. The V and J ends lost 6 bases and 14 bases respectively, with 14 bases between them. The germline CDR1 and CDR2 sequences are SNHLY and FYNNEI. This CDR3 is 12 amino acids long. The DNA of the CDR3 is TGTGCCAGCAGGGAGATACGACCCACCCTCCACTTT. Its translation is CASREIRPTLHF. The complete variable domain, with remaining parts taken from reference TRBV2 and TRBJ1-6, reads EPEVTQTPSHQVTQMGQEVILRCVPISNHLYFYWYRQILGQKVEFLVSFYNNEISEKSEIFDDQFSVERPDGSNFTLKIRSTKLEDSAMYFCASREIRPTLHFGNGTRLTVT.

This chain links TRBV7-2 with TRBJ2-5, with 9 bases matching TRBD1. This CDR3 comprises 15 residues. The trim removed 0 bases at V and 4 bases at J, leaving 3 bases unmatched. Germline values: CDR1 SGHTA, CDR2 FQGNSA. CDR3 in amino acids: CASSLAGQGGETQYF. CDR3 sequence (DNA): TGTGCCAGCAGCTTAGCGGGACAGGGAGGAGAGACCCAGTACTTC.

This clone was observed once. The rearrangement uses TRBV15 and TRBJ2-5; TRBD2 agrees at 13 bases. The junction had 8 bases not matched to a gene; V was cut back by 4 bases and J by 0 bases. Germline CDR1 reads LNHNV; CDR2 reads YYDKDF (reference sequence). CDR3 length equals 18 residues. The CDR3 reads CATSIPRGTSGDQETQYF. For the CDR3, the DNA is TGTGCCACCAGCATTCCTCGAGGGACTAGCGGGGACCAAGAGACCCAGTACTTC.

This clone was seen once. The gene calls are TRBV2 and TRBJ1-3; tentatively, D is TRBD1 (5 bases). This CDR3 is built from 15 residues. In germline, CDR1 is SNHLY, CDR2 FYNNEI. V was clipped by 6 bases and J by 3 bases, with 15 bases between them. In nucleotides, the CDR3 is TGTGCCAGCAGCCTACAGGAACCGCTTGGAAACACCATATATTTT. Residues: CASSLQEPLGNTIYF. Complete variable domain (other parts from reference TRBV2 and TRBJ1-3): EPEVTQTPSHQVTQMGQEVILRCVPISNHLYFYWYRQILGQKVEFLVSFYNNEISEKSEIFDDQFSVERPDGSNFTLKIRSTKLEDSAMYFCASSLQEPLGNTIYFGEGSWLTVV.

The CDR3 DNA follows: TGTGCCAGCAGTGAGACAGGGGTTCACTATGGCTACACCTTC. It specifies CASSETGVHYGYTF. The chain has TRBV2 and TRBJ1-2; 8 bases agree with TRBD1. V was clipped by 3 bases and J by 3 bases; unmatched bases: 3. Germline values: CDR1 SNHLY, CDR2 FYNNEI. This CDR3 comprises 14 residues.

At least ten counts were recorded for this clone. The chain carries TRBV24-1 and TRBJ2-1, with 14 bases matching TRBD2. After removal of 0 bases from V and 7 bases from J, the junction contained 4 bases not matched to a gene. Germline-derived CDR1 and CDR2 are KGHDR and SFDVKD. The CDR3 spans 17 residues. The CDR3 DNA is TGTGCCACCAGTGATTTGGGGACTAGCGGGAGCGGGAATGAGCAGTTCTTC. Translating it yields CATSDLGTSGSGNEQFF.

This clone was detected a few times. This chain connects TRBV19 to TRBJ1-4, with a possible D match to TRBD1 (5 bases). V lost 7 bases, J lost 8 bases, and 14 bases lay in between. The CDR3 sequence is 13 residues long. Germline assignment: CDR1 LNHDA and CDR2 SQIVND (reference sequence). CDR3 region: CASTPRVEEKLFF. CDR3 DNA sequence: TGTGCCAGTACACCCAGGGTCGAGGAAAAACTGTTTTTT.

This clone was observed a single time. V usage is TRBV4-2 and J usage is TRBJ2-1; 12 bases map to TRBD1. Germline CDR1 and CDR2: LGHNA and YNFKEQ. The CDR3 loop spans 14 amino acids. V gave up 6 bases and J gave up 10 bases; unmatched junction bases: 7. CDR3 sequence reads: CASRGDRGLEEQFF. DNA for the CDR3: TGTGCCAGCAGGGGGGACAGGGGGCTAGAAGAGCAGTTCTTC.